One and the same sample provided the 21 T cell receptor beta chains below, sequenced in a study of blood T cell repertoires in COVID-19 (dated by TCRdb to 2020 to 2022). Libraries came from the immunoSEQ multiplex PCR assay. TCRdb holds this immuneACCESS table with in-frame rearrangements only. Some clones are missing; in checked studies, unresolved V genes explain under half, and the rest has no known cause. The sample table holds about 110,000 clones, of which more than 80% were seen once. Around 5.5% of the sample is held by the ten biggest clonotypes. What was sequenced was peripheral blood. The receptors were sampled from a woman aged 60-75 years with COVID-19, enrolled during active disease.

The V call is TRBV10-3, the J call TRBJ1-2; D is undetermined. This CDR3 spans 15 amino acids. Deletions cut 0 bases from V and 7 bases from J, with 15 bases between. Germline assignment: CDR1 ENHRY and CDR2 SYGVKD. CDR3: CAISESAHSDFGYTF. The CDR3 DNA sequence: TGTGCCATCAGTGAGTCGGCCCACAGTGATTTTGGCTACACCTTC.

The chain couples TRBV6-5 to TRBJ1-6; 7 bases fit TRBD1. Per the germline V gene, CDR1 is MNHEY and CDR2 is SVGAGI. There are 15 residues in the CDR3. J was trimmed by 10 bases and V by 0 bases; bases with no gene match: 6. CDR3 bases: TGTGCCAGCAGTTACTCCCCGGACAGGCGATCACCCCTCCACTTT. As protein: CASSYSPDRRSPLHF.

The chain carries TRBV5-5 and TRBJ2-7, with 9 bases matching TRBD1. Germline V gene lookup returns CDR1 SGHKS and CDR2 YYEKEE (reference sequence). The CDR3 has 14 amino acids. V dropped 0 bases and J dropped 9; count of bases not matched to a gene: 7. The CDR3 nucleotides read TGTGCCAGCAGCTTGGCCGTGGGACAGGGACGGCAGTACTTC. This gives the protein CASSLAVGQGRQYF.

The chain couples TRBV4-1 to TRBJ1-1; D gene ambiguous. V gave up 4 bases and J gave up 1 base, with 10 bases separating them. This CDR3 spans 14 amino acids. CDR1 and CDR2 from the germline V gene are MGHRA and YSYEKL. The DNA for the CDR3 is TGCGCCAGCAGCCCCCTGTTGTGGAACACTGAAGCTTTCTTT. Its protein product is CASSPLLWNTEAFF.

V gene TRBV19 combines with J gene TRBJ1-2; 7 nucleotides align to TRBD1. The length of the CDR3 is 13 residues. Trimming cost V 4 bases and J 4 bases; bases outside gene matches: 3. Per germline, CDR1 LNHDA and CDR2 SQIVND (reference sequence). The CDR3 bases are TGTGCCAGTAGTACCCGACAGGGCTATGGCTACACCTTC. The encoded protein is CASSTRQGYGYTF.

This chain links TRBV5-1 with TRBJ2-7; perhaps TRBD1 as D (5 bases). Germline V CDR1 and CDR2: SGHRS, YFSETQ. The CDR3 spans 13 residues. Trimming left V 1 base short and J 3 bases short, with 8 bases between. The CDR3: CASSLTRDYEQYF. CDR3 nucleotide sequence: TGCGCCAGCAGCTTGACCAGGGACTACGAGCAGTACTTC.

Comments on this clone: One junction end does not reproduce the germline sequence, and a read error may be involved. The V and J genes are TRBV3-1 (or the pseudogene TRBV3-2) and TRBJ2-3, with 8 bases fitting TRBD2. The CDR3 runs to 14 residues. Germline CDR1 is LGHDT and CDR2 is YNNKEL (reference sequence). The DNA for the CDR3 is TGTGCCGGCAGTCGCGGGGGGATTCGAGATACGCAGTATTTT. Protein product: CAGSRGGIRDTQYF.

V gene TRBV14 combines with J gene TRBJ1-6; D remains unclear. The ends were cut back, 3 bases at V and 0 bases at J, with 9 bases in the middle. The CDR3 extends over 16 amino acids. From germline, CDR1 is SGHDN and CDR2 FVKESK. CDR3: CASSQDGSSYNSPLHF. The CDR3 nucleotides read TGTGCCAGCAGCCAGGACGGGAGCTCCTATAATTCACCCCTCCACTTT.

The genes are TRBV2 and TRBJ2-1; 9 nucleotides agree with TRBD2. The germline V gene encodes CDR1 SNHLY and CDR2 FYNNEI. This CDR3 spans 16 amino acids. V gave up 5 bases and J gave up 6 bases; unmatched junction bases: 11. The CDR3 here is CASSPREAGGPNEQFF. CDR3 DNA sequence: TGTGCCAGCAGTCCGCGCGAGGCGGGGGGGCCCAATGAGCAGTTCTTC.

V usage is TRBV24-1 and J usage is TRBJ1-2; 7 nucleotides agree with TRBD1. Germline V gene lookup returns CDR1 KGHDR and CDR2 SFDVKD. CDR3 length: 13 residues. The ends lost 0 bases at V and 6 bases at J; junction bases unmatched: 0. The CDR3 DNA sequence: TGTGCCACCAGTGATTTGCAGGGGGATGGCTACACCTTC. This codes for CATSDLQGDGYTF.

The rearrangement joins TRBV7-6 to TRBJ1-4; TRBD1 is a possible D gene (6 bases). The length of the CDR3 is 15 residues. Germline V gene data show CDR1 as SGHVS and CDR2 as FNYEAQ. V was shortened by 5 bases and J by 8 bases, with 18 bases between the two germline ends. CDR3 nucleotides: TGTGCCAGCAGCGCGGAGTGGGGGCGCACCGAAAAACTGTTTTTT. Translation gives CASSAEWGRTEKLFF.

This chain connects TRBV7-3 to TRBJ1-2, with TRBD1 matching over 7 bases. The CDR3 length is 21 residues. After removal of 0 bases from V and 3 bases from J, the junction contained 22 bases not matched to a gene. Germline V gene lookup returns CDR1 SGHTA and CDR2 FQGTGA. The CDR3 loop is CASSLTPNPARRDRTHYGYTF. As DNA, the CDR3 is TGTGCCAGCAGCTTAACGCCTAACCCCGCCCGACGGGACAGAACACACTATGGCTACACCTTC.

The chain carries TRBV5-1 and TRBJ1-1; D remains unclear. The V end was cut by 7 bases, the J end by 1 base, with 11 bases between. CDR1 is SGHRS and CDR2 is YFSETQ in the germline V gene. This CDR3 is built from 13 residues. The CDR3 reads CASLTPPNTEAFF. CDR3 DNA sequence: TGCGCCAGCCTAACGCCACCGAACACTGAAGCTTTCTTT.

The chain couples TRBV12-3 or TRBV12-4 to TRBJ1-4, with D perhaps TRBD1 (5 bases). The CDR3 runs to 13 residues. V lost 5 bases and J lost 4, with 8 bases in between. CDR3: CASSRQFNEKLFF. The CDR3 DNA follows: TGTGCCAGCAGTCGACAGTTTAATGAAAAACTGTTTTTT.

The V call is TRBV6-6, the J call TRBJ1-2; 10 nucleotides line up with TRBD1. The CDR3 loop spans 16 amino acids. Germline-derived CDR1 and CDR2 are MNHNY and SVGAGI (reference sequence). Trimming removed 4 bases from V and 3 bases from J; junction bases left unmatched: 8. CDR3 DNA sequence: TGTGCCAGCAGTTCCTTGACAGGGGGCGATGACTATGGCTACACCTTC. Translated: CASSSLTGGDDYGYTF.

The rearrangement links TRBV7-2 to TRBJ1-2, with a tentative D call TRBD1 (6 bases). V lost 2 bases to trimming and J lost 3 bases, with 10 bases between them. The germline V gene encodes CDR1 SGHTA and CDR2 FQGNSA. This CDR3 is 14 amino acids long. CDR3 sequence: CASSLPDSYYGYTF. The DNA for the CDR3 is TGTGCCAGCAGCTTACCGGACAGCTACTATGGCTACACCTTC.

The chain recombines TRBV6-2 or TRBV6-3 with TRBJ1-2, with 7 bases identical to TRBD1. The ends lost 3 bases at V and 4 bases at J; junction bases unmatched: 5. This CDR3 comprises 14 residues. Germline values: CDR1 MNHEY, CDR2 SVGEGT. CDR3 DNA: TGTGCCAGCAGTTATAAGGGGGCGGTCTATGGCTACACCTTC. It is translated as CASSYKGAVYGYTF.

V is TRBV6-1 and J is TRBJ1-2; the D gene is possibly TRBD1 (5 bases). Germline V lookup: CDR1 MNHNS, CDR2 SASEGT. Trimming took 3 bases from V and 6 from J, leaving 14 bases between them. The CDR3 is made up of 14 amino acids. Here the CDR3 DNA reads TGTGCCAGCAGTGACGTGGGCAGGGTCGATGGCTACACCTTC. It specifies CASSDVGRVDGYTF.

The CDR3 loop reads CSARYDEQFF. The CDR3 nucleotides read TGCAGTGCTAGGTATGATGAGCAGTTCTTC. This chain connects TRBV20-1 to TRBJ2-1; the D is unclear. In germline, CDR1 is DFQATT, CDR2 SNEGSKA (reference sequence). The CDR3 length is 10 residues. The germline V and J ends were trimmed by 3 bases and 8 bases, with 5 bases remaining between them.

This clone has only one observation. CDR3 loop: CAWSAGRDTEAFF. The CDR3 DNA sequence: TGTGCCTGGAGTGCCGGGCGGGACACTGAAGCTTTCTTT. The gene calls are TRBV30 and TRBJ1-1, with D hard to call. The V and J ends lost 1 base and 3 bases respectively, with 9 bases between them. CDR3 size: 13 residues. Germline V gene lookup returns CDR1 GTSNPN and CDR2 SVGIG (reference sequence).

Written as DNA, the CDR3 is TGTGCCAGCAGCTCCTCGGACAGGGGGCTGAGCTCTGGAAACACCATATATTTT. Translating gives CASSSSDRGLSSGNTIYF. V and J are TRBV7-8 and TRBJ1-3; 11 nucleotides match TRBD1. This CDR3 is built from 18 residues. J lost 0 bases, V lost 4 bases, and 8 bases had no gene match. The germline CDR1 and CDR2 sequences are SGHVS and FQNEAQ.